The 20 T cell receptor beta chains below all came from one sample that was sequenced in a study of radiotherapy plus CTLA-4 blockade in lung cancer. Measured with immunoSEQ multiplex PCR; TCRdb has only the in-frame clones, and not every one. The sample holds about 51,000 clones; 60% to 80% are singletons and the top ten take 2% to 3%. Sequenced here: peripheral blood, sampled from a patient treated with radiotherapy plus ipilimumab. The receptors stem from a human donor with non-small cell lung cancer whose response to radiotherapy plus ipilimumab could not be evaluated.

The chain uses TRBV9 and TRBJ2-3, with 10 bases that match TRBD2. Germline V lookup: CDR1 SGDLS, CDR2 YYNGEE. The V segment lost 3 bases and the J segment 6 bases; nucleotides outside the gene matches: 13. The CDR3 consists of 17 residues. The CDR3 DNA sequence: TGTGCCAGCAGCGAGCGGGGGGGCCGGGACATCGCGGATACGCAGTATTTT. Protein: CASSERGGRDIADTQYF.

The chain employs TRBV7-2 and TRBJ2-2; 15 bases are shared with TRBD2. The CDR3 is made up of 18 amino acids. Germline CDR1 SGHTA, CDR2 FQGNSA. The J segment lost 4 bases and the V segment lost 5 bases, leaving 8 bases of the junction unmatched. The CDR3 is CASSARTSGRAGTGELFF. Written as DNA, the CDR3 is TGTGCCAGCAGCGCCAGGACTAGCGGGAGGGCCGGCACCGGGGAGCTGTTTTTT.

The chain has TRBV5-8 and TRBJ2-5; D is unresolved. V was trimmed by 6 bases and J by 2 bases, leaving 5 bases between them. Germline V gives CDR1 SGHTS, CDR2 YDEGEE. The CDR3 covers 11 residues. The CDR3 spells CASTKQETQYF. Here the CDR3 DNA reads TGTGCCAGCACCAAACAAGAGACCCAGTACTTC.

The CDR3 DNA sequence: TGCGCCAGCAGCTGGTCGACAGGGGCCTACGAGCAGTACTTC. Protein: CASSWSTGAYEQYF. V gene TRBV4-3 combines with J gene TRBJ2-5; 8 bases fit TRBD1. Gene TRBJ2-7 matches the end of the DNA better, so the J call may be wrong. This CDR3 has 14 residues. Germline lookup yields CDR1 LGHNA and CDR2 YSLEER.

This chain uses TRBV29-1 with TRBJ2-7; weak D call: TRBD2 (5 bases). Trimming took 5 bases from V and 9 from J, leaving 20 bases between them. The CDR3 totals 13 residues. Per the germline V gene, CDR1 is SQVTM and CDR2 is ANQGSEA. CDR3 loop: CSVQRTDLRGQYF. DNA of the CDR3: TGCAGCGTTCAGCGGACGGACCTTCGGGGGCAGTACTTC.

The chain has TRBV30 and TRBJ2-1, with 11 bases matching TRBD2. Per germline, CDR1 GTSNPN and CDR2 SVGIG (reference sequence). J lost 8 bases, V lost 4 bases, and 1 base had no gene match. The CDR3 runs to 12 residues. The DNA of the CDR3 is TGTGCCTGGACTAGCGGGAGGTATGAGCAGTTCTTC. Amino acids: CAWTSGRYEQFF. Full variable domain (missing parts from reference TRBV30 and TRBJ2-1): SQTIHQWPATLVQPVGSPLSLECTVEGTSNPNLYWYRQAAGRGLQLLFYSVGIGQISSEVPQNLSASRPQDRQFILSSKKLLLSDSGFYLCAWTSGRYEQFFGPGTRLTVL.

The V and J genes are TRBV19 and TRBJ2-1, with TRBD2 matching over 9 bases. The CDR3 runs to 16 residues. Germline V gene sequence: CDR1 LNHDA, CDR2 SQIVND (reference sequence). J lost 2 bases, V lost 1 base, and 3 bases had no gene match. This CDR3 reads CASSIGAGGTYNEQFF. For the CDR3, the DNA is TGTGCCAGTAGTATAGGAGCGGGAGGTACCTACAATGAGCAGTTCTTC.

J is TRBJ2-5 and V is TRBV5-6, with 9 positions matching TRBD1. Germline assignment: CDR1 SGHDT and CDR2 YYEEEE. Trimming took 4 bases from V and 2 from J; bases not matched to a gene: 12. CDR3 length: 17 residues. The CDR3 nucleotides read TGTGCCAGCAGCCGGATACGCAACAGGGGGCTTCAAGAGACCCAGTACTTC. It translates to CASSRIRNRGLQETQYF.

This clone was seen a single time. The V and J genes are TRBV30 and TRBJ2-1, with 10 positions matching TRBD2. V trimming: 3 bases; J trimming: 6 bases; junction bases outside the gene matches: 5. Germline loops: CDR1 GTSNPN, CDR2 SVGIG (reference sequence). The CDR3 consists of 14 residues. The CDR3 reads CAWSPGLAFNEQFF. DNA for the CDR3: TGTGCCTGGAGCCCGGGACTAGCGTTCAATGAGCAGTTCTTC.

The chain has TRBV5-8 and TRBJ2-7; 8 bases map to TRBD2. CDR3 length equals 15 residues. The V gene's germline CDR1 is SGHTS and CDR2 YDEGEE. V trimming: 4 bases; J trimming: 4 bases; junction bases outside the gene matches: 10. Here the CDR3 reads CASSRSSGSLYEQYF. CDR3 DNA: TGTGCCAGCAGCAGGTCAAGCGGGAGTCTGTACGAGCAGTACTTC.

This chain links TRBV15 with TRBJ2-7; D possibly corresponds to TRBD2 (7 bases). This CDR3 is built from 12 residues. Trimming took off 3 bases at V and 7 bases at J, with 10 bases between the two ends. Germline V lookup: CDR1 LNHNV, CDR2 YYDKDF (reference sequence). CDR3 sequence: CATSRGGAEQYF. CDR3 nucleotide sequence: TGTGCCACCAGCAGGGGGGGGGCTGAGCAGTACTTC. The full variable domain, in which reference TRBV15 and TRBJ2-7 provide the parts outside the CDR3, is DAMVIQNPRYQVTQFGKPVTLSCSQTLNHNVMYWYQQKSSQAPKLLFHYYDKDFNNEADTPDNFQSRRPNTSFCFLDIRSPGLGDTAMYLCATSRGGAEQYFGPGTRLTVT.

The CDR3 loop is CASSLAGTLAYEQYF. DNA for the CDR3: TGTGCCAGCAGCTTAGCCGGGACATTGGCCTACGAGCAGTACTTC. The chain joins TRBV7-6 to TRBJ2-7; TRBD1 is a possible D gene (6 bases). V was shortened by 0 bases and J by 2 bases, with 11 bases between the two germline ends. The CDR3 is made up of 15 amino acids. Germline-derived CDR1 and CDR2 are SGHVS and FNYEAQ.

This chain's CDR3 is CASSPQGDSYEQYF. CDR3 nucleotide sequence: TGTGCCAGCAGTCCCCAGGGGGACTCCTACGAGCAGTACTTC. This chain joins TRBV28 and TRBJ2-7; TRBD1 agrees at 7 bases. V shed 5 bases, J shed 0 bases, and the junction held 4 bases outside the gene matches. The germline gives CDR1 MDHEN, CDR2 SYDVKM. This CDR3 is built from 14 residues.

The gene calls are TRBV6-6 and TRBJ1-1, with D tentatively TRBD1 (5 bases). The CDR3 contains 14 residues. Germline CDR1 is MNHNY and CDR2 is SVGAGI (reference sequence). V lost 5 bases to trimming and J lost 1 base, with 11 bases between them. This chain's CDR3 is CASSRDSQNTEAFF. The CDR3 nucleotides are TGTGCCAGCAGTAGAGACAGCCAGAACACTGAAGCTTTCTTT.

The chain carries TRBV2 and TRBJ1-4, with 8 bases that match TRBD1. The CDR3 covers 15 residues. The V segment lost 4 bases and the J segment 7 bases; nucleotides outside the gene matches: 8. Per the germline V gene, CDR1 is SNHLY and CDR2 is FYNNEI. The CDR3: CASSASTGEVEKLFF. The CDR3 DNA reads TGTGCCAGCAGTGCCTCGACAGGGGAGGTTGAAAAACTGTTTTTT.

The gene calls are TRBV18 and TRBJ2-1; perhaps TRBD1 as D (6 bases). The germline V and J ends were trimmed by 6 bases and 4 bases, with 16 bases remaining between them. The CDR3 sequence is 15 residues long. Germline values: CDR1 KGHSH, CDR2 LQKENI. Here the CDR3 DNA reads TGTGCCAGCTCCCTTAGACAGGAAGCGTACAATGAGCAGTTCTTC. It codes for CASSLRQEAYNEQFF.

J is TRBJ2-1 and V is TRBV6-1; 14 bases are shared with TRBD2. Losses at the gene ends were 0 bases for V and 7 bases for J; bases not matched to a gene: 2. Germline V CDR1 and CDR2: MNHNS, SASEGT. The CDR3 spans 16 residues. The chain's CDR3 is CASSEARLAGGNEQFF. In DNA form, the CDR3 reads TGTGCCAGCAGTGAAGCTCGACTAGCGGGGGGGAATGAGCAGTTCTTC.

The chain uses TRBV5-4 and TRBJ2-1; TRBD1 aligns across 8 bases. After removal of 4 bases from V and 13 bases from J, the junction contained 16 bases not matched to a gene. This CDR3 comprises 15 residues. Germline V lookup: CDR1 SGHNT, CDR2 YYREEE (reference sequence). CDR3 region: CASSPRDRNIAVQFF. The CDR3 coding sequence is TGTGCCAGCAGCCCAAGGGACAGGAACATAGCGGTACAGTTCTTC.

This clone was observed a handful of times. This chain joins TRBV5-6 and TRBJ2-7; the D is unclear. CDR1 SGHDT and CDR2 YYEEEE come from the germline V gene. V lost 0 bases to trimming and J lost 0 bases, with 7 bases between them. This CDR3 region has 14 residues. This chain's CDR3 is CASSLGQSSYEQYF. The CDR3 DNA reads TGTGCCAGCAGCTTGGGTCAGTCCTCCTACGAGCAGTACTTC.

The CDR3 sequence is CASSWRGQGGFGEQYF. The DNA of the CDR3 is TGCGCCAGCAGCTGGAGAGGACAGGGGGGGTTCGGCGAGCAGTACTTC. The genes are TRBV5-1 and TRBJ2-7, with 10 bases that match TRBD1. J gave up 6 bases and V 3 bases, and 12 bases lay outside the gene matches. The CDR3 sequence is 16 residues long. CDR1 and CDR2 (germline): SGHRS, YFSETQ.